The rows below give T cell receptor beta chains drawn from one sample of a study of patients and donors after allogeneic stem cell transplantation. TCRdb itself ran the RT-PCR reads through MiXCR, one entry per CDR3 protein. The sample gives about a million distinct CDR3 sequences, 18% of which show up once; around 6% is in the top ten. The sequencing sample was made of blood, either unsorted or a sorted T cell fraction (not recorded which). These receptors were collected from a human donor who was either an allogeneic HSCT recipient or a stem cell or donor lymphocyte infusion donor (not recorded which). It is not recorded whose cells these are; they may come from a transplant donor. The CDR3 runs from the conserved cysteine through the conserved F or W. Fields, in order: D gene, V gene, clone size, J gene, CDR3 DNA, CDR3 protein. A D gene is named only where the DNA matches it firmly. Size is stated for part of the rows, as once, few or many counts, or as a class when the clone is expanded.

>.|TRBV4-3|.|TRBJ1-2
TGCGCCAGCAGCCAGTCAGGGTTAGACTATGGCTACACCTTC
CASSQSGLDYGYTF
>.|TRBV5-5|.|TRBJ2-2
TGTGCCAGCAGCTTGGACATCCCTGCGAACACCGGGGAGCTGTTTTTT
CASSLDIPANTGELFF
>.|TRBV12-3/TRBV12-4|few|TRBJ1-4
TGTGCCAGCACCGACTTTGCAACTAATGAAAAACTGTTTTTT
CASTDFATNEKLFF
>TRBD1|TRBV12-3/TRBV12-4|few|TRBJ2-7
TGTGCCAGCAGTTTAGCGCTGGGGGACAGGTCCTACGAGCAGTACTTC
CASSLALGDRSYEQYF
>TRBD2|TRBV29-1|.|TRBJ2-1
TGCAGCGGGGTAGCGGGGGGCTCCTACAATGAGCAGTTCTTC
CSGVAGGSYNEQFF
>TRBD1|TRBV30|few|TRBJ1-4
TGTGCCGGGACAGGTGCTAATGAAAAACTGTTTTTT
CAGTGANEKLFF
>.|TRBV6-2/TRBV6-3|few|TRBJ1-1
TGTGCCAGCAGTTACCCCGGATCGGGGGTAGAAGCTTTCTTT
CASSYPGSGVEAFF
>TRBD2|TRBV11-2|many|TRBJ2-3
TGTGCCAGCAGCTTGGGAGGGTTTAGCACAGATACGCAGTATTTT
CASSLGGFSTDTQYF
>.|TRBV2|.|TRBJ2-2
TGTGCCAGCAGTGAATCAGGGTTCCCGAACACCGGGGAGCTGTTTTTT
CASSESGFPNTGELFF
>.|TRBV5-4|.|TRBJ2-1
TGTGCCAGCAGCGCGCCGGGACTCTCAGTATCCTACAATGAGCAGTTCTTC
CASSAPGLSVSYNEQFF
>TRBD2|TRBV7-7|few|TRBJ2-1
TGTGCCAGCAGCCGGGGGATACTAGCGAAATACAATGAGCAGTTCTTC
CASSRGILAKYNEQFF
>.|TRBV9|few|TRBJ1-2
TGTGCCAGCAGCGTAGTGGATGAACCCGCCTATGGCTACACCTTC
CASSVVDEPAYGYTF
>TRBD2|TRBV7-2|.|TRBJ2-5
TGTGCCAGCAGCATCAAGACTAGCGGGGGGGCAGAGACCCAGTACTTC
CASSIKTSGGAETQYF
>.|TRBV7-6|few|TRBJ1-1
TGTGCCAGCAGCCCTTGGGAGGACACTGAAGCTTTCTTT
CASSPWEDTEAFF
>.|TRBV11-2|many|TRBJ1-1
TGTGCCAGCAGTGCAGTGGCGGGAAGCACTGAAGCTTTCTTT
CASSAVAGSTEAFF
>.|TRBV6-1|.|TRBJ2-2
TGTGCCAGCAGTGAAGAGGTCGGGGAGCTGTTTTTT
CASSEEVGELFF
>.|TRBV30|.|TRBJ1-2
TGTGCCTGGAGTGTGGTACTCTATGGCTACACCTTC
CAWSVVLYGYTF
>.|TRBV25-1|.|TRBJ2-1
TGTGCCAGCAGTGCCCCCGGGGGCGCTCACAATGAGCAGTTCTTC
CASSAPGGAHNEQFF
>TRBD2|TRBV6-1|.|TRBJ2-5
TGTGCCAGCACCGGGACTAGCGGGAGTCGCCCGGAGACCCAGTACTTC
CASTGTSGSRPETQYF
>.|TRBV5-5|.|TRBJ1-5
TGTGCCAGCAGCCCAGGGGTCCCGACCAGCAATCAGCCCCAGCATTTT
CASSPGVPTSNQPQHF
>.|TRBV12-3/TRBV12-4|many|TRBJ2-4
TGTGCCAGCACTCTCGACTCGGACATTCAGTACTTC
CASTLDSDIQYF
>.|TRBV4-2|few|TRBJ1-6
TGTGCCAGCAGCCAAGAATGGGGGGCGGGTAATTCACCCCTCCACTTT
CASSQEWGAGNSPLHF
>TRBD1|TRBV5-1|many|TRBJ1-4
TGCGCCAGCAGCCGGGACGAGACAGGGGGAGAAAAACTGTTTTTT
CASSRDETGGEKLFF
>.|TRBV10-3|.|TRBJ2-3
TGTGCCATCAGTGAACTGGGGAGCACAGATACGCAGTATTTT
CAISELGSTDTQYF
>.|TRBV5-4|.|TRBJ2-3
TGTGCCAGCAGCCCGTTTCGCCAAATTTCCACAGATACGCAGTATTTT
CASSPFRQISTDTQYF
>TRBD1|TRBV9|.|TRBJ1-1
TGTGCCAGCAGCGTTCGAGCCGGGACAGAGAAATTTCCGGGGCCCCTATACACTGAAGCTTTCTTT
CASSVRAGTEKFPGPLYTEAFF
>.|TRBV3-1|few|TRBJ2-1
TGTGCCAGCAGCCAACGCGGGGGCATTTACAATGAGCAGTTCTTC
CASSQRGGIYNEQFF
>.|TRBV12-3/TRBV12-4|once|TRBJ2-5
TGTGCCAGCAGTTTAAGGCGTACGGGACGTCAAGAGACCCAGTACTTC
CASSLRRTGRQETQYF
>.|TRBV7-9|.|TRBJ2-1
TGTGCCAGCAGCTTCCGGGGGAGTGGGTCCTACAATGTGCAGTTCTTC
CASSFRGSGSYNVQFF
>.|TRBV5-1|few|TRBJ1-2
TGCGCCAGCAGCTGGGACCGAGCCTATGGCTACACCTTC
CASSWDRAYGYTF
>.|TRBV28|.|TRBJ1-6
TGTGCCAGCCGGTACGTCGGGGGGCTTAATTCACCCCTCCACTTT
CASRYVGGLNSPLHF
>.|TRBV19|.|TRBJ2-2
TGTGCCAGTAGTACCTTGACAGCTAACACCGGGGAGCTGTTTTTT
CASSTLTANTGELFF
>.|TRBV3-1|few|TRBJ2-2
TGTGCCAGCAGCCAAGGTCCAAGGGTTTCCACCGGGGAGCTGTTTTTT
CASSQGPRVSTGELFF
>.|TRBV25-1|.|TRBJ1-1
TGTGCCAGCAGTGATTATGGGGGAGCTGAAGCTTTCTTT
CASSDYGGAEAFF
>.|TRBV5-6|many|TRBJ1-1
TGTGCCAGCAGCTGGGGACAAAGGAACACTGAAGCTTTCTTT
CASSWGQRNTEAFF
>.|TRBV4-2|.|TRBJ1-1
TGTGCCAGCAGCCAAGCGGTCACGGGGGGTACTGAAGCTTTCTTT
CASSQAVTGGTEAFF
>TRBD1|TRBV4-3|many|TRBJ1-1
TGCGCCAGCAGCCAAGATTTAGGGACAGCCACTGAAGCTTTCTTT
CASSQDLGTATEAFF
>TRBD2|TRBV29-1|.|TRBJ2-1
TGCAGCGTTCAAGTTAGCGGGAGCAAGCAGTTCTTC
CSVQVSGSKQFF
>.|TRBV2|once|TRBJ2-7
TGTGCCAGCAGTTATGACGCAACCTACGAGCAGTACTTC
CASSYDATYEQYF
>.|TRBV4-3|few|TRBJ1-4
TGCGCCAGCAGCCAAGAGGTCACCAATGAAAAACTGTTTTTT
CASSQEVTNEKLFF